The sequence of this T cell receptor (beta chain) was determined in a study of T cell responses to AZD1222 COVID-19 vaccine. The protocol was immunoSEQ multiplex PCR, while the TCRdb copy is restricted to in-frame clones and leaves out a portion. The repertoire holds fewer than 180,000 clones, 90% seen once, with more than 3% in the top ten. V gave up 4 bases and J gave up 7 bases; unmatched junction bases: 9. CDR1 and CDR2 from the germline V gene are SGHRS and YFSETQ. The CDR3 extends over 16 amino acids. This specimen consisted of peripheral blood, obtained 28 days after the second AZD1222 dose. The genes are TRBV5-1 and TRBJ2-1, with 12 bases that match TRBD2. The clonotype originates from an adult who received the AZD1222 COVID-19 vaccine. The CDR3 reads CASSLELAGGGNEQFF. CDR3 DNA: TGCGCCAGCAGCCTAGAACTAGCGGGAGGAGGAAATGAGCAGTTCTTC. Filled out from reference TRBV5-1 and TRBJ2-1, the complete variable domain reads KAGVTQTPRYLIKTRGQQVTLSCSPISGHRSVSWYQQTPGQGLQFLFEYFSETQRNKGNFPGRFSGRQFSNSRSEMNVSTLELGDSALYLCASSLELAGGGNEQFFGPGTRLTVL.